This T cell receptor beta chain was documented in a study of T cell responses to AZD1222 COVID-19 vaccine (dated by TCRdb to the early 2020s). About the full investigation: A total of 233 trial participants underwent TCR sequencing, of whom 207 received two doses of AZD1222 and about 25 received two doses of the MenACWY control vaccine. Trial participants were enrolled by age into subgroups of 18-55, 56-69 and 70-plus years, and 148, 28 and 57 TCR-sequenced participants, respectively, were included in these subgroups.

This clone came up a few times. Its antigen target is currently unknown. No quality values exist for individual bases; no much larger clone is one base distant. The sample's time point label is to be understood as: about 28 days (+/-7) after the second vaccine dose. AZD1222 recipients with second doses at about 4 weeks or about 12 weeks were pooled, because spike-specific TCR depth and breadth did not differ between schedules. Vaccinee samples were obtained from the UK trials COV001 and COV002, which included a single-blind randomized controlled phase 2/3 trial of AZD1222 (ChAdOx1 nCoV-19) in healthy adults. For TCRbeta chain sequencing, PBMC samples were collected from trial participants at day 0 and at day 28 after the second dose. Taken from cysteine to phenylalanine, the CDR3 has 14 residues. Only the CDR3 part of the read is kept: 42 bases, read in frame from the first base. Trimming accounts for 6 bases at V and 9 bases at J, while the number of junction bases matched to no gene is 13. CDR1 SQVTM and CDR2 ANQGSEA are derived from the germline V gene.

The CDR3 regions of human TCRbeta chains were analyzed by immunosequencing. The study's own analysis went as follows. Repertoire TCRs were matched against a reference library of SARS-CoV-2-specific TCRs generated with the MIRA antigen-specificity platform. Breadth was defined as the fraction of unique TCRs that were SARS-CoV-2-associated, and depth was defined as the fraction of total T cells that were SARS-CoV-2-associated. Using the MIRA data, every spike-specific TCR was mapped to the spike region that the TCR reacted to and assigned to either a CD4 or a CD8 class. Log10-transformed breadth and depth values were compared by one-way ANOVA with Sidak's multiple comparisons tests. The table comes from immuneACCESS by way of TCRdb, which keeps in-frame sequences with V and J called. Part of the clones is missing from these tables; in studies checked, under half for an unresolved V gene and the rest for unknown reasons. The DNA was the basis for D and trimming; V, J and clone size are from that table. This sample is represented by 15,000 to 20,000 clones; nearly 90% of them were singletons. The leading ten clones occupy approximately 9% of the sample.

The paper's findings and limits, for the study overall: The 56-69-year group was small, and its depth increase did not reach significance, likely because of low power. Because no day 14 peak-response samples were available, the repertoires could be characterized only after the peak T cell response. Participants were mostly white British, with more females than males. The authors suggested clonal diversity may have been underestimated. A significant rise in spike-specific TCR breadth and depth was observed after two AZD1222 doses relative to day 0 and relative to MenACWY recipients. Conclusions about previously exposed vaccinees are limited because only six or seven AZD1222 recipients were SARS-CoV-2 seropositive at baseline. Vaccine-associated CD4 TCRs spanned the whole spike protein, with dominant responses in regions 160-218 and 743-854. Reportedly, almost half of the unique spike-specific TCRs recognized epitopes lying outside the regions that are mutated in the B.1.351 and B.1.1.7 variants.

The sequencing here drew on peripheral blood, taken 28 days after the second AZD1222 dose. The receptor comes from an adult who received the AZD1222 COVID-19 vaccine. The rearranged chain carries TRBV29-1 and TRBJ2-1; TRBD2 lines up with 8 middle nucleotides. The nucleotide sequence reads TGCAGCGTCCCCGGGGGGGAACCGACGCGTGAGCAGTTCTTC. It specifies CSVPGGEPTREQFF.